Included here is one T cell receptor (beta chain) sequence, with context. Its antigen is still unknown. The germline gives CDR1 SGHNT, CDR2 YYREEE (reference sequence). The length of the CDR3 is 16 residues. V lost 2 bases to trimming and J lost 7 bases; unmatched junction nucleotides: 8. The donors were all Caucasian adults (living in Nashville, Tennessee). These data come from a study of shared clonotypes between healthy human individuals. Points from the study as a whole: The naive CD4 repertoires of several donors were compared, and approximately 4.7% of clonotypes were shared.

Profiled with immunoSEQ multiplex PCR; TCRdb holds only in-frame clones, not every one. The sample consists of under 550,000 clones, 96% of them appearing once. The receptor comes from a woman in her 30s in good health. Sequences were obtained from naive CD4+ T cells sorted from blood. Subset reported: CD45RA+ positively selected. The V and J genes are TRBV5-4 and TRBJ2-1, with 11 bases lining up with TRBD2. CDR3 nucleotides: TGTGCCAGCAGCTTTCAGCTAGCGGGAGGAGGGAATGAGCAGTTCTTC. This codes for CASSFQLAGGGNEQFF.